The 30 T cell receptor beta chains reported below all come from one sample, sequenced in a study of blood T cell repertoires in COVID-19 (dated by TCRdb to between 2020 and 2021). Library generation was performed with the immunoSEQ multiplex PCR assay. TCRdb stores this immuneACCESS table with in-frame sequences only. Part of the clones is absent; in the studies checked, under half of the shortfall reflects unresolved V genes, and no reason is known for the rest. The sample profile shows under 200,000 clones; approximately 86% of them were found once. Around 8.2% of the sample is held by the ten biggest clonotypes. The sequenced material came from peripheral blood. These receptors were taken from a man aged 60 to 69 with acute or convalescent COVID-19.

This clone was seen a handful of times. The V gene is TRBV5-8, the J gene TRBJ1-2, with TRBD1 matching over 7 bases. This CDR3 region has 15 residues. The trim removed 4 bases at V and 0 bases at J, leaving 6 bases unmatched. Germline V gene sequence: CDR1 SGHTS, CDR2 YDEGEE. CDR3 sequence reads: CASSKGTAANYGYTF. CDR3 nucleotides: TGTGCCAGCAGCAAAGGGACAGCCGCTAACTATGGCTACACCTTC.

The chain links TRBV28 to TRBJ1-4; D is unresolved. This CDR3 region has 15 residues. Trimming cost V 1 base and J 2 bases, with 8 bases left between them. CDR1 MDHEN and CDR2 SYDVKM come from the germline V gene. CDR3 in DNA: TGTGCCAGCAGTTTATTAGTGAGGACTAATGAAAAACTGTTTTTT. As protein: CASSLLVRTNEKLFF.

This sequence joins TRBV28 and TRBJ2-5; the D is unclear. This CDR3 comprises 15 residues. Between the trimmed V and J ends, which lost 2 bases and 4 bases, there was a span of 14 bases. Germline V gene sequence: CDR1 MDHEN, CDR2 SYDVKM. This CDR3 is CASSLAGAVGETQYF. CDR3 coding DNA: TGTGCCAGCAGTTTAGCTGGTGCGGTTGGAGAGACCCAGTACTTC.

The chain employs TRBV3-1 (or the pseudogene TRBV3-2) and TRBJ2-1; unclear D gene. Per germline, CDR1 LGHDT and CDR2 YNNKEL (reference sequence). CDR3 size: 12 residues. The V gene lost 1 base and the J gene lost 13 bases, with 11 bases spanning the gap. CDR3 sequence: CASSQVDNEQFF. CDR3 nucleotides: TGTGCCAGCAGCCAAGTCGACAACGAACAGTTCTTC.

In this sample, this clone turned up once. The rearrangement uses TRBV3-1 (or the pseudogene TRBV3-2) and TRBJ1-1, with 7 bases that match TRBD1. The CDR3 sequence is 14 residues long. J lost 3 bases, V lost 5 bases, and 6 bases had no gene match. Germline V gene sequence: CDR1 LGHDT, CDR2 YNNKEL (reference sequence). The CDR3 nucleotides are TGTGCCAGCAGCGTTTGGGACAGATACACTGAAGCTTTCTTT. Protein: CASSVWDRYTEAFF.

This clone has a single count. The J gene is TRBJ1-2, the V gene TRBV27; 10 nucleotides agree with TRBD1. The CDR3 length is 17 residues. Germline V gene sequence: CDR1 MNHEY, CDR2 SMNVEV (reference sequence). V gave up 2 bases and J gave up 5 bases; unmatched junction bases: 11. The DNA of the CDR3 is TGTGCCAGCAGTTTAACGGGCGGACAGGGGGGACTATATGGCTACACCTTC. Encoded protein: CASSLTGGQGGLYGYTF.

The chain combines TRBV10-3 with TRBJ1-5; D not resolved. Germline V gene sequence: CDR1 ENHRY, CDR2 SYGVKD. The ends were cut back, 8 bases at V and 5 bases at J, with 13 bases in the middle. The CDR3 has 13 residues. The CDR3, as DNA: TGTGCCATCTCCTCCCAGTCCGATCAGCCCCAGCATTTT. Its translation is CAISSQSDQPQHF.

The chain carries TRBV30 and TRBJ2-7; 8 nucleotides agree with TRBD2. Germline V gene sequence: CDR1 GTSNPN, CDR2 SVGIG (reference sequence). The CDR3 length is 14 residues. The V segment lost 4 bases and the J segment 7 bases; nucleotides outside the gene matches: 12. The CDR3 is CAWTRKAGAREQYF. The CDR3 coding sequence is TGTGCCTGGACTAGGAAAGCGGGAGCCCGGGAGCAGTACTTC.

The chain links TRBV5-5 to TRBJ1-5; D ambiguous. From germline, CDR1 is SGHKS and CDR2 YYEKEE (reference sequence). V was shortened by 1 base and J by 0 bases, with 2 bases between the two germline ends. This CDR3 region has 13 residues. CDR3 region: CASSLYSNQPQHF. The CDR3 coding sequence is TGTGCCAGCAGCTTGTATAGCAATCAGCCCCAGCATTTT.

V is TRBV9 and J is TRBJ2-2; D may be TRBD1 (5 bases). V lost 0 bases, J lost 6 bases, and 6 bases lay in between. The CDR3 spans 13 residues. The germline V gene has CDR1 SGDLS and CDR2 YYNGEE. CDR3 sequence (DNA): TGTGCCAGCAGCGTAGCAGGGCCCGGGGAGCTGTTTTTT. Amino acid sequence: CASSVAGPGELFF.

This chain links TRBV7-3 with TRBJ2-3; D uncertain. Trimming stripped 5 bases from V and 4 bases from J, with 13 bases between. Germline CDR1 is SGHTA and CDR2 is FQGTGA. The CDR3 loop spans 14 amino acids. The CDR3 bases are TGTGCCAGCAGCCGCTTAGCTCCCCCAGATACGCAGTATTTT. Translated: CASSRLAPPDTQYF.

CDR3 in DNA: TGTGCCAGCAGCTTGCGTGAGACCCAGTACTTC. Translation gives CASSLRETQYF. The chain couples TRBV5-6 to TRBJ2-5; D not resolved. Looked up from germline, CDR1 is SGHDT and CDR2 is YYEEEE. Between the trimmed V and J ends, which lost 1 base and 5 bases, there was a span of 3 bases. The CDR3 runs to 11 residues.

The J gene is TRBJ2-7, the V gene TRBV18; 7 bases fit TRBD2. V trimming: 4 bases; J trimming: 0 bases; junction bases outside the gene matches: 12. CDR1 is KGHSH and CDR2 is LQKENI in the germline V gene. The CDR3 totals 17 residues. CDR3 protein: CASSLTGLGSGSYEQYF. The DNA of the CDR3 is TGTGCCAGCTCACTTACCGGACTAGGGTCGGGCTCCTACGAGCAGTACTTC.

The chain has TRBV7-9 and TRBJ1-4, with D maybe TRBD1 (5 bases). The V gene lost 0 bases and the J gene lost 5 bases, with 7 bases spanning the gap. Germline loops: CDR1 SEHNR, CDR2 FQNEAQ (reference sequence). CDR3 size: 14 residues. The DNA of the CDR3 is TGTGCCAGCAGCTTAGCGACAGACAATGAAAAACTGTTTTTT. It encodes CASSLATDNEKLFF.

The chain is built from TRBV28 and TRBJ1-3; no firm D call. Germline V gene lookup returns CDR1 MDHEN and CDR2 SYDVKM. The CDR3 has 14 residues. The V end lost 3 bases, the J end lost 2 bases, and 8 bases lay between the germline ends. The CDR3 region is CASSFSSAGNTIYF. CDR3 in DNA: TGTGCCAGCAGTTTTTCGTCTGCTGGAAACACCATATATTTT. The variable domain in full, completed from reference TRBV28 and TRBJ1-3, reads DVKVTQSSRYLVKRTGEKVFLECVQDMDHENMFWYRQDPGLGLRLIYFSYDVKMKEKGDIPEGYSVSREKKERFSLILESASTNQTSMYLCASSFSSAGNTIYFGEGSWLTVV.

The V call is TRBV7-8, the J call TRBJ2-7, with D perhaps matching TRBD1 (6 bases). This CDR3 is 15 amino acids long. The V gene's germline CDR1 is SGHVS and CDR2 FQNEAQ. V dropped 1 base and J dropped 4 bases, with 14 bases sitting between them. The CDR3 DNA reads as TGTGCCAGCAGCTTAGGGGAAGGGACATTATACGAGCAGTACTTC. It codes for CASSLGEGTLYEQYF.

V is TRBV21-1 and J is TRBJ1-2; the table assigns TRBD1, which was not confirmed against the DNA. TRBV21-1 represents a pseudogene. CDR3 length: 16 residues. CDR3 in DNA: TGTGCCAGCAGCCTCGCCCTTTACCAGGGGGAGTGTGGCTACACCTTC. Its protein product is CASSLALYQGECGYTF.

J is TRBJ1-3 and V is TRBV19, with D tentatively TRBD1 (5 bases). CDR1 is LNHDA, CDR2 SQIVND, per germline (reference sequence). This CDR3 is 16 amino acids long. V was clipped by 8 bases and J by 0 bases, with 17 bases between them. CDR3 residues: CASSNYRSFSGNTIYF. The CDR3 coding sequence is TGTGCCAGTTCGAACTACAGGAGCTTCTCTGGAAACACCATATATTTT. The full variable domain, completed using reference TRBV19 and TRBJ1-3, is DGGITQSPKYLFRKEGQNVTLSCEQNLNHDAMYWYRQDPGQGLRLIYYSQIVNDFQKGDIAEGYSVSREKKESFPLTVTSAQKNPTAFYLCASSNYRSFSGNTIYFGEGSWLTVV.

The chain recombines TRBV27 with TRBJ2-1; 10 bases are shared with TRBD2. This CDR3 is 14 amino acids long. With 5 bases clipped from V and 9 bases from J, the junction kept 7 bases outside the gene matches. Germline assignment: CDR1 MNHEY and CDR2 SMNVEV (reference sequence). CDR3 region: CASSPLAGVSEQFF. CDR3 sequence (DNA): TGTGCCAGCAGTCCCCTAGCGGGAGTGAGTGAGCAGTTCTTC.

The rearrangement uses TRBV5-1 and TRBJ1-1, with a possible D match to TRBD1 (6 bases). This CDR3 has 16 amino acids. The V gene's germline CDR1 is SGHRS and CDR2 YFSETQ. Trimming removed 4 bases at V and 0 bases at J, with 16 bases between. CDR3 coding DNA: TGCGCCAGCAGCCCGAGGTCTGGACAGATGAACACTGAAGCTTTCTTT. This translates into CASSPRSGQMNTEAFF.

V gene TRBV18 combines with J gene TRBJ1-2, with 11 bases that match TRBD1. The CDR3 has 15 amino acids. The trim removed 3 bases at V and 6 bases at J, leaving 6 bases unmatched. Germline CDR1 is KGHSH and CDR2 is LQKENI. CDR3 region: CASSPPGQGEHGYTF. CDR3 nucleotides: TGTGCCAGCTCACCCCCGGGACAGGGGGAACATGGCTACACCTTC.

The CDR3 spells CASSSKQGAHHEQYF. The CDR3 bases are TGCGCCAGCAGCTCCAAACAGGGGGCTCACCACGAGCAGTACTTC. V usage is TRBV5-1 and J usage is TRBJ2-7, with 9 bases lining up with TRBD1. Trimming at V came to 3 bases and at J to 5 bases, leaving 9 bases not matched to a gene. The CDR3 extends over 15 amino acids. Per the germline V gene, CDR1 is SGHRS and CDR2 is YFSETQ. The full variable domain, its missing parts supplied by reference TRBV5-1 and TRBJ2-7, is KAGVTQTPRYLIKTRGQQVTLSCSPISGHRSVSWYQQTPGQGLQFLFEYFSETQRNKGNFPGRFSGRQFSNSRSEMNVSTLELGDSALYLCASSSKQGAHHEQYFGPGTRLTVT.

The CDR3 here is CASSLLGQDNSPLHF. CDR3 in DNA: TGTGCCAGCAGCTTATTGGGACAGGATAATTCACCCCTCCACTTT. The chain joins TRBV7-8 to TRBJ1-6; TRBD1 matches 8 bases. V shed 2 bases, J shed 5 bases, and the junction held 2 bases outside the gene matches. Per the germline V gene, CDR1 is SGHVS and CDR2 is FQNEAQ. The CDR3 is made up of 15 amino acids. Full variable domain (missing parts from reference TRBV7-8 and TRBJ1-6): GAGVSQSPRYKVAKRGQDVALRCDPISGHVSLFWYQQALGQGPEFLTYFQNEAQLDKSGLPSDRFFAERPEGSVSTLKIQRTQQEDSAVYLCASSLLGQDNSPLHFGNGTRLTVT.

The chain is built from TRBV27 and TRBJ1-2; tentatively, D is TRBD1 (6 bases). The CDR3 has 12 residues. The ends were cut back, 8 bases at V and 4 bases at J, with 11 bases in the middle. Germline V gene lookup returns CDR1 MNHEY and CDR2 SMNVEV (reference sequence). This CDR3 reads CASRGDIYGYTF. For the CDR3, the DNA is TGTGCCAGCCGGGGGGACATCTATGGCTACACCTTC.

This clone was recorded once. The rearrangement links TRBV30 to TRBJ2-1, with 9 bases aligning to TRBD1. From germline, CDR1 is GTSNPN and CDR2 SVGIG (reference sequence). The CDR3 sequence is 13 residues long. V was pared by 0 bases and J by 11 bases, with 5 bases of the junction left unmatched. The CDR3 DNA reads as TGTGCCTGGAGTGTTCCGGGACAGGGCAAGCAGTTCTTC. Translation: CAWSVPGQGKQFF.

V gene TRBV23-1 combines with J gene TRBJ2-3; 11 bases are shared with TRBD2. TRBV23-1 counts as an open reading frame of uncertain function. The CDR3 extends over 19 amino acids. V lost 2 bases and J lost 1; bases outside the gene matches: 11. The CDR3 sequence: CASSQIKVSGGDGTDTQYF. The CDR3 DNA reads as TGCGCCAGCAGTCAAATTAAGGTTAGCGGGGGGGATGGCACAGATACGCAGTATTTT.

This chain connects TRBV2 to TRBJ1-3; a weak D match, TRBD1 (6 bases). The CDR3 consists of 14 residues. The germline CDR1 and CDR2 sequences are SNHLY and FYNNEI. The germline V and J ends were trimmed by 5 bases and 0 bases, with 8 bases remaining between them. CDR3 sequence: CASSTGNSGNTIYF. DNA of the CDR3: TGTGCCAGCAGTACAGGGAACTCTGGAAACACCATATATTTT.

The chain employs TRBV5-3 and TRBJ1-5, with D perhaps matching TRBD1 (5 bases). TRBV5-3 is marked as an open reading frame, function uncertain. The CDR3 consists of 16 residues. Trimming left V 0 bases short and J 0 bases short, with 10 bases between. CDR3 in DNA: TGTGCCAGAAGCTTGGAACAGGAAGATAGCAATCAGCCCCAGCATTTT. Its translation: CARSLEQEDSNQPQHF.

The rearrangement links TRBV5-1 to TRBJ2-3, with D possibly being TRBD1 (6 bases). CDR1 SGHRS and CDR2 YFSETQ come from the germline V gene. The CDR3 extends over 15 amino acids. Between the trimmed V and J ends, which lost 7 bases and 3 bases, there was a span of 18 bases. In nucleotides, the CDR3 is TGCGCCAGCTTCTGGGGTGACAGGAAGACAGATACGCAGTATTTT. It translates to CASFWGDRKTDTQYF.

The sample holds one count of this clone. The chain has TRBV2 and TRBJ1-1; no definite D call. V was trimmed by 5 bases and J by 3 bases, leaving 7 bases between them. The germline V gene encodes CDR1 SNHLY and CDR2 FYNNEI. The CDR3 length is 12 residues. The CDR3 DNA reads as TGTGCCAGCAGTTACGGAGACACTGAAGCTTTCTTT. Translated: CASSYGDTEAFF.